The rows below give T cell receptor beta chains drawn from one sample of a study of PD-1 blockade in classical Hodgkin lymphoma. The table came from immunoSEQ multiplex PCR; TCRdb's copy has only in-frame clones and leaves some out. The sample includes roughly 10,000 clones, approximately 90% of them seen just once. Sequencing used CD8+ T cells from blood. The receptor set was obtained from a human donor with classical Hodgkin lymphoma. Both conserved end residues are part of each CDR3. Fields, in order: CDR3 protein, V gene, J gene.

CSVEEGTLMNTEAFF,TRBV29-1,TRBJ1-1
CASSLGPVSRAISYNEQFF,TRBV11-2,TRBJ2-1
CASRISGGALAQYF,TRBV2,TRBJ2-5
CASSYSSSASRDTQYF,TRBV6-5,TRBJ2-3
CASSLNSGQTNEKLFF,TRBV28,TRBJ1-4
CASSIAGGSYNEQFF,TRBV6-1,TRBJ2-1
CASSLMGHSYEQYF,TRBV7-2,TRBJ2-7
CASSSRTEAFF,TRBV5-5,TRBJ1-1
CASRRSRGANEKLFF,TRBV19,TRBJ1-4
CASVQFGTYEQYF,TRBV2,TRBJ2-7
CASSSRTGADTQYF,TRBV7-9,TRBJ2-3
CASSLALGGGEEAFF,TRBV5-1,TRBJ1-1
CASLHRDSASGNTIYF,TRBV21-1,TRBJ1-3
CASSRTFLSYYNEQFF,TRBV7-9,TRBJ2-1
CASSLVNVQGTDTQYF,TRBV5-4,TRBJ2-3
CASTLFPPVTRRWGGYTF,TRBV28,TRBJ1-2
CASSYSMGVQETQYF,TRBV6-5,TRBJ2-5
CASSPHGVLEQYF,TRBV6-5,TRBJ2-7
CASSVATLAPNSYNEQFF,TRBV9,TRBJ2-1
CASSYSTADTQYF,TRBV6-5,TRBJ2-3
CASSDPGQGYTGELFF,TRBV25-1,TRBJ2-2
CASSLAGTNYGYTF,TRBV5-1,TRBJ1-2
CASSYSGPRNTGELFF,TRBV6-5,TRBJ2-2
CASSFPGAGWVTEAFF,TRBV28,TRBJ1-1
CASSATTGTAHGGQYF,TRBV25-1,TRBJ2-7
CASSALVGTTGELFF,TRBV6-5,TRBJ2-2
CASSMDILDSYEQYF,TRBV19,TRBJ2-7
CASSPAHSGTEQFF,TRBV4-3,TRBJ2-1
CASRQGRAEAFF,TRBV2,TRBJ1-1
CASSVARDRINTGELFF,TRBV9,TRBJ2-2